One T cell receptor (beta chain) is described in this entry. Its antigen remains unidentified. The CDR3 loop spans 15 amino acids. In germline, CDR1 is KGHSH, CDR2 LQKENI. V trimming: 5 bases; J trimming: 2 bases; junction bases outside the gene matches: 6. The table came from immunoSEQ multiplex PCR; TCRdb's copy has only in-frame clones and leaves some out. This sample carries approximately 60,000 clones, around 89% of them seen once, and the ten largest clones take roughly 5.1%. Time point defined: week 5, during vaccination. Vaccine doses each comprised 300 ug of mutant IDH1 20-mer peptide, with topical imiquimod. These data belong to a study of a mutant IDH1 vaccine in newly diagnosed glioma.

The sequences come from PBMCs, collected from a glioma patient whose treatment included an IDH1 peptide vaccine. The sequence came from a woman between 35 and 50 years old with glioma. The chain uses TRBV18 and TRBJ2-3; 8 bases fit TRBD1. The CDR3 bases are TGTGCCAGCTCATCGGGACAGGCGACCACAGATACGCAGTATTTT. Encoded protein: CASSSGQATTDTQYF.